This T cell receptor beta chain was captured by sequencing in a study of molecular identifiers for immune sequencing clone quantification (dated by TCRdb to the late 2010s). Looking at the study overall: For a replicate experiment, RNA from approximately 20,000 or 100,000 naive CD8 T cells was divided into five aliquots, of which four were sequenced. CD8 T cells were used in a methods study to benchmark molecular-identifier clustering-based TCR repertoire sequencing (MIDCIRS) and TCR RNA copy counting.

With respect to this clonotype: The target of this receptor is not known. Per-nucleotide qualities are absent, and no much larger clonotype sits a single base away.

Libraries of naive CD8 T cells were built from around 20,000 to 990,000 sorted cells, with 10%, 30% or 50% of the purified RNA used. Naive CD8 T cells, defined as CD8+CD4-CCR7+CD45RA+, were FACS-sorted into RLT Plus buffer on a BD FACSAria II. To test detection sensitivity, Jurkat RNA equal to over nine TCR copies was added to samples of about 20,000-1,100,000 naive CD8 T cells. CD8 T cells were enriched with RosetteSep CD8+ T Cell Enrichment Cocktail and Ficoll-Paque, followed by ACK red cell lysis. Study-wide conclusions, independent of this receptor: When barcode sub-clustering was omitted, TCR diversity was inflated by chimeric consensus sequences, with chimeras reaching as high as 47%. In CMV-specific effector cells, clones with more than 20 RNA copies contained over 97% of molecules, whereas in naive cells such clones contained under 1% of molecules. Modeling indicated around 3.2 TCR RNA copies recovered per cell, compared with about 9.4 by digital PCR, which implies a capture efficiency of approximately 30%. Highly expanded clone sizes could be underestimated because identical TCR molecules may share a barcode. Naive libraries contained spiked-in Jurkat TCR RNA (roughly 10 copies' worth), which is not part of the donor repertoire. Even against a background of some 1 million naive CD8 T cells, spiked-in Jurkat TCR RNA amounting to a single cell's worth was reported to be detectable.

Library method: PCR. TCRdb names Illumina HiSeq 4000 as the instrument used. Bulk TCR libraries were made following a previously described method, with the TCR primers given in Table S5. Purification of total RNA was performed with the Qiagen AllPrep DNA/RNA kit. Reads from multiple sequencing runs of the same library were pooled before analysis. In the authors' own workflow: Only reads with exact TCR constant sequence were kept, trimmed to 150 nt, and grouped by their 12-nt molecular barcodes. Reads inside each barcode group were sub-clustered using a 15% Levenshtein threshold, and a quality-weighted consensus sequence was constructed for each RNA molecule. Non-functional sequences were excluded, and lower-count sequences lying one edit away from another sequence were also excluded. On the basis of fitting two negative binomial distributions, barcode sub-clusters with fewer than 20% of the maximum read count were discarded. The public reads were reprocessed in TCRdb via fastp at Q25 and MiXCR, keeping in-frame beta chains. For every CDR3 protein sequence, its rows merge into one entry that carries the most common genes and DNA. The V and J calls were not made by the authors but by TCRdb's processing. The sample table holds about 640,000 distinct CDR3 sequences, of which approximately 20% were seen once. The top ten clones comprise roughly 0.83% of the sample.

Taken from the germline V gene (reference sequence), the CDR1 and CDR2 loops are MNHEY and SMNVEV. At the junction V is shortened by 2 bases and J by 0 bases, with 11 bases in between. The CDR3 has 15 amino acids, counting the end cysteine and phenylalanine. CDR3 DNA only is kept here, 45 bases in frame from base 1. The sequenced material came from naive CD8+ T cells from blood, with Jurkat cell RNA spiked in. Reading the label with the study, this specimen's cell subset or site is: FACS-sorted CD8+CD4-CCR7+CD45RA+ naive T cells. The receptor's source is a human donor in good health. Some libraries in this study had Jurkat cell RNA spiked in. Recombination connected TRBV27 to TRBJ2-7, with the D call tentatively TRBD1 or TRBD2, each fitting 5 bases. The DNA is TGTGCCAGCAGTTTAGGTAGAGGGACCTCCTACGAGCAGTACTTC. This gives the protein CASSLGRGTSYEQYF.